This TCR beta chain derives from a study of blood T cells in healthy people across ages. A second roughly 6 to 11 cycle PCR used barcoded and J-beta primers. From each sample, at least 3 million paired-end reads containing CDR3 were obtained. TCRdb analysed the 5' RACE reads with MiXCR anew, one entry per CDR3 protein. The sample contains about 1.4 million distinct CDR3 sequences, approximately 63% of which appear only once. The ends were cut back, 5 bases at V and 4 bases at J, with 14 bases in the middle. CDR1 and CDR2 from the germline V gene are MNHEY and SVGAGI. The CDR3 sequence is 14 residues long.

The chain recombines TRBV6-5 with TRBJ1-1; D might be TRBD1 (5 bases). Sequences were obtained from blood. The clonotype originates from a man in his late teens or twenties in good health. CDR3 DNA sequence: TGTGCCAGCAGTCCCCACGGGGGTGGCACTGAAGCTTTCTTT. The encoded protein is CASSPHGGGTEAFF.